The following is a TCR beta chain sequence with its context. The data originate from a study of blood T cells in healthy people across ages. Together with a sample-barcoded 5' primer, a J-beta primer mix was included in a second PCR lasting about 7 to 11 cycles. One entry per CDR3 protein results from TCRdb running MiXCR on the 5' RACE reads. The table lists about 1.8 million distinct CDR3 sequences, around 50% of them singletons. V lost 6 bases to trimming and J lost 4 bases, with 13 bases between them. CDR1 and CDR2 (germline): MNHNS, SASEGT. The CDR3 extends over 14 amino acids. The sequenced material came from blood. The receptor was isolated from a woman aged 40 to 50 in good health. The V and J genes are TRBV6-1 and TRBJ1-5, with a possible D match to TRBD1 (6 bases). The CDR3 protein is CASSGRGGNQPQHF. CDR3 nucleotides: TGTGCCAGCAGCGGAAGAGGGGGTAATCAGCCCCAGCATTTT.